Following are 12 T cell receptor beta chains from one sample sequenced in a study of T cells in Graves' hyperthyroidism and ophthalmopathy (dated by TCRdb to the late 2010s). Libraries were made using multiplex PCR. For sequencing, an Illumina HiSeq 2000 was employed. The TCR beta CDR3 regions were amplified from the RNA transcripts. A first-round RT-PCR of the TCR CDR3 used the HTBI primer set with the Qiagen OneStep RT-PCR kit. The raw public data were reprocessed by TCRdb itself: fastp quality trimming at Q25, MiXCR clonotype calling, in-frame beta chains only. Each entry is one CDR3 protein sequence, shown with its most common DNA and genes. This sample is represented by some 700,000 distinct CDR3 sequences; about 18% of them were singletons. The biggest ten clones account for around 15% of the sample. Sequencing was performed on blood. Receptors were obtained from a man between 50 and 59 years old with Graves' hyperthyroidism.

The rearrangement links TRBV27 to TRBJ2-7; D ambiguous. V shed 0 bases and J shed 6 bases, with 9 bases lying between them. CDR1 MNHEY and CDR2 SMNVEV come from the germline V gene (reference sequence). The CDR3 loop spans 13 amino acids. DNA of the CDR3: TGTGCCAGCAGTTTATCGTATTTGGGCGAGCAGTACTTC. It codes for CASSLSYLGEQYF.

In its sample, this clonotype was seen many times. The rearrangement links TRBV11-2 to TRBJ1-2, with 7 nucleotides matching TRBD1. Germline CDR1 reads SGHAT; CDR2 reads FQNNGV. The trim removed 5 bases at V and 4 bases at J, leaving 10 bases unmatched. This CDR3 contains 15 residues. The CDR3 DNA is TGTGCCAGCAGCATATCGGACAGGATCAGCTATGGCTACACCTTC. It encodes CASSISDRISYGYTF.

V gene TRBV20-1 combines with J gene TRBJ2-1, with 9 bases matching TRBD2. Per the germline V gene, CDR1 is DFQATT and CDR2 is SNEGSKA (reference sequence). After removal of 0 bases from V and 5 bases from J, the junction contained 8 bases not matched to a gene. There are 16 residues in the CDR3. The CDR3 DNA reads TGCAGTGCTAGAGATCACCCTAGCGGGACACACAATGAGCAGTTCTTC. As protein: CSARDHPSGTHNEQFF.

This clonotype was counted many times. The chain has TRBV7-2 and TRBJ2-7, with D possibly being TRBD2 (5 bases). Germline CDR1 reads SGHTA; CDR2 reads FQGNSA. The V gene lost 4 bases and the J gene lost 6 bases, with 19 bases spanning the gap. The CDR3 loop spans 15 amino acids. CDR3 nucleotide sequence: TGTGCCAGCAGCTCGGAGGCACTCTCTGCCTCCGAGCAGTACTTC. It encodes CASSSEALSASEQYF.

This clonotype turned up a few times. The chain uses TRBV20-1 and TRBJ1-1; 10 nucleotides agree with TRBD1. Germline V gene lookup returns CDR1 DFQATT and CDR2 SNEGSKA (reference sequence). Losses at the gene ends were 1 base for V and 5 bases for J; bases not matched to a gene: 7. The CDR3 is made up of 15 amino acids. CDR3 residues: CSARGTGQGITEAFF. Here the CDR3 DNA reads TGCAGTGCTAGAGGGACGGGACAGGGGATTACTGAAGCTTTCTTT.

The chain joins TRBV18 to TRBJ1-3, with D unclear. Per germline, CDR1 KGHSH and CDR2 LQKENI. The CDR3 loop spans 17 amino acids. V was clipped by 6 bases and J by 3 bases, with 21 bases between them. The CDR3 sequence: CASSPRPGSAYGNTIYF. The CDR3 region has the DNA TGTGCCAGCTCTCCAAGGCCAGGTTCGGCTTATGGAAACACCATATATTTT.

In this sample, this clonotype turned up a few times. The chain combines TRBV28 with TRBJ2-2; D ambiguous. The CDR3 consists of 14 residues. The germline gives CDR1 MDHEN, CDR2 SYDVKM. The ends were cut back, 9 bases at V and 6 bases at J, with 17 bases in the middle. CDR3 nucleotides: TGTGCCAGTTACAAACAGACCTTGCCCGGGGAGCTGTTTTTT. It codes for CASYKQTLPGELFF.

At least ten counts were recorded for this clonotype. This chain joins TRBV24-1 and TRBJ2-1; D not certain. Germline V gene lookup returns CDR1 KGHDR and CDR2 SFDVKD. V was cut by 6 bases and J by 4 bases, with 6 bases left in between. The length of the CDR3 is 12 residues. Here the CDR3 reads CATSSGYNEQFF. The CDR3 coding sequence is TGTGCCACCAGTTCCGGGTACAATGAGCAGTTCTTC.

This clonotype was recorded many times. The rearrangement uses TRBV28 and TRBJ2-5, with TRBD2 matching over 9 bases. CDR1 is MDHEN, CDR2 SYDVKM, per germline. The J segment lost 5 bases and the V segment lost 5 bases, leaving 9 bases of the junction unmatched. This CDR3 spans 15 amino acids. CDR3 sequence (DNA): TGTGCCAGCAGTCCCCGGGTAGCGGGAGCCGAGACCCAGTACTTC. This codes for CASSPRVAGAETQYF.

V usage is TRBV6-1 and J usage is TRBJ1-6; the match to TRBD1 covers 8 bases. Germline V lookup: CDR1 MNHNS, CDR2 SASEGT. With 5 bases clipped from V and 7 bases from J, the junction kept 4 bases outside the gene matches. The CDR3 has 14 amino acids. The DNA of the CDR3 is TGTGCCAGCAGTACGGACAGGGACAATTCACCCCTCCACTTT. It translates to CASSTDRDNSPLHF.

This clonotype was seen many times. The chain has TRBV6-5 and TRBJ2-7; D gene unclear. V shed 0 bases and J shed 0 bases, with 12 bases lying between them. This CDR3 has 16 residues. From germline, CDR1 is MNHEY and CDR2 SVGAGI. This CDR3 reads CASSYSATQSSYEQYF. The CDR3 DNA is TGTGCCAGCAGTTACTCTGCGACACAGTCCTCCTACGAGCAGTACTTC.

This clonotype was seen once. The V gene is TRBV10-3, the J gene TRBJ1-2, with TRBD1 matching 10 bases. V dropped 6 bases and J dropped 8; count of bases not matched to a gene: 9. The CDR3 sequence is 14 residues long. CDR1 and CDR2 from the germline V gene are ENHRY and SYGVKD. DNA for the CDR3: TGTGCCATCAGGACCGGGACAGGGGAAAAGGGCTACACCTTC. It specifies CAIRTGTGEKGYTF.